These 3 T cell receptor beta chains share one sample of origin, sequenced in a study of blood T cell repertoires in COVID-19. TCRdb's table, derived via immunoSEQ multiplex PCR, lists solely in-frame clones and lacks some. This table has under 200,000 clones, about 82% appearing once. Sample: PBMCs or T cells enriched from blood (not recorded which). Every receptor here comes from a man aged 35 to 55 with acute COVID-19.

V is TRBV19 and J is TRBJ2-7, with 7 positions matching TRBD2. Trimming took 5 bases from V and 3 from J; bases not matched to a gene: 10. Per the germline V gene, CDR1 is LNHDA and CDR2 is SQIVND (reference sequence). The CDR3 contains 15 residues. This CDR3 reads CASSVQRGRSYEQYF. CDR3 sequence (DNA): TGTGCCAGTAGTGTACAACGCGGGAGAAGCTACGAGCAGTACTTC.

Comments on this clone: At the DNA level, this CDR3 is encoded by other sequences in the same sample as well. V is TRBV30 and J is TRBJ2-7, with a tentative D call TRBD2 (7 bases). CDR3 size: 15 residues. Per the germline V gene, CDR1 is GTSNPN and CDR2 is SVGIG (reference sequence). V lost 2 bases to trimming and J lost 4 bases, with 18 bases between them. For the CDR3, the DNA is TGTGCCTGGAGTCGCAAGGGGGGGCTTGGGTACGAGCAGTACTTC. This encodes CAWSRKGGLGYEQYF.

The chain couples TRBV29-1 to TRBJ2-7; 8 positions match TRBD2. V shed 6 bases, J shed 4 bases, and the junction held 8 bases outside the gene matches. The CDR3 runs 13 residues. CDR1 and CDR2 from the germline V gene are SQVTM and ANQGSEA. CDR3 DNA sequence: TGCAGCGTGAAAAGCGGGAGCGGGTACGAGCAGTACTTC. Protein: CSVKSGSGYEQYF.